This T cell receptor (beta chain) was identified during a study of T cells in localized non-small cell lung cancer. Concerning this clone itself: Its target is unknown.

Between the trimmed V and J ends, which lost 2 bases and 3 bases, there was a span of 8 bases. Germline V gene sequence: CDR1 KGHSH, CDR2 LQKENI. This CDR3 has 15 residues. TCRdb keeps only in-frame clones here, not all; method: immunoSEQ multiplex PCR. The sample shows roughly 30,000 clones, roughly 94% of them seen only once. Study conclusions and caveats: With higher T cell density in blood came longer overall survival. Of the top 100 tumor clones, median around 60 were in adjacent lung, approximately 30 among its top 100. Exceeding tumor, uninvolved adjacent lung had the highest T cell clonality.

The TCR sequence derives from a woman between 35 and 70 years old with stage I lung adenocarcinoma. The material was peripheral blood, obtained before any cancer treatment. V and J are TRBV18 and TRBJ2-6; D uncertain. The CDR3 DNA is TGTGCCAGCTCACCAGAAAGAAGTGGGGCCAACGTCCTGACTTTC. It encodes CASSPERSGANVLTF.